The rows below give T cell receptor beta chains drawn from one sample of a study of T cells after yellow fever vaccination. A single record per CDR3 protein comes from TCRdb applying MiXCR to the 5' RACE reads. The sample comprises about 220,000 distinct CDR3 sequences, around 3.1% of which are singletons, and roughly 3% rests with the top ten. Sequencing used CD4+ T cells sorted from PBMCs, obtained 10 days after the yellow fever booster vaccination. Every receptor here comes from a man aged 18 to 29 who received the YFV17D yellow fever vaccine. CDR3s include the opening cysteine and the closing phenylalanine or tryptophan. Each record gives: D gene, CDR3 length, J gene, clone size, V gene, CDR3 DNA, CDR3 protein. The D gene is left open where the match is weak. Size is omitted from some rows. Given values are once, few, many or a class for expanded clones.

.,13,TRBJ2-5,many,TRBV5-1,TGCGCCAGCAACGATGCCGGGGGAGAGACCCAGTACTTC,CASNDAGGETQYF
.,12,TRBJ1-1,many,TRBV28,TGTGCCAGCAGTTTACCCAGGTTAGAAGCTTTCTTT,CASSLPRLEAFF
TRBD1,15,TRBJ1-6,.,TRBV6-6,TGTGCCAGCAGTTACGAAGGGACAGATAATTCACCCCTCCACTTT,CASSYEGTDNSPLHF
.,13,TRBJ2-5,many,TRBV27,TGTGCCAGCAGCCCGACGATAGGGGTCCTTCGTTATTTC,CASSPTIGVLRYF
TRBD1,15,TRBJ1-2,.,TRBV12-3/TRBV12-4,TGTGCCAGCAGTTTTTGGGCAGGGGGAGAATATGGCTACACCTTC,CASSFWAGGEYGYTF
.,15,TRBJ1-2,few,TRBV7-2,TGTGCCAGCAGCTTAGCGTCGGCGGGTTGGAGTGGCTACACCTTC,CASSLASAGWSGYTF
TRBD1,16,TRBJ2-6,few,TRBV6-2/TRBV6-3,TGTGCCAGCATGGGCGACAGGGGGCCGGGGGCCAACGTCCTGACTTTC,CASMGDRGPGANVLTF
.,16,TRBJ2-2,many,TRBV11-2,TGTGCCAGCAGCCCCCGGACAGCAACGAACACCGGGGAGCTGTTTTTT,CASSPRTATNTGELFF
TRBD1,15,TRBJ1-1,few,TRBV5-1,TGCGCCAGCAGTCGGGACAGCCACGCTAACACTGAAGCTTTCTTT,CASSRDSHANTEAFF
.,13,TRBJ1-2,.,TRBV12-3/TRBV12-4,TGTGCCAGCAGTCACCGGGATGCCTATGGCTACACCTTC,CASSHRDAYGYTF
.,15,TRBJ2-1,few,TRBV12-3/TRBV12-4,TGTGCCAGCAGTTTATACGCGGGGACTTACAATGAGCAGTTCTTC,CASSLYAGTYNEQFF
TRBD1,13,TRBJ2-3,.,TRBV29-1,TGCAGCGCCCTCACAGGGGCCACAGATACGCAGTATTTT,CSALTGATDTQYF
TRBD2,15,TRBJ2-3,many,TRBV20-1,TGCAGTGCTAGAGATCTAGCGGGGGGGCCAGATACGCAGTATTTT,CSARDLAGGPDTQYF
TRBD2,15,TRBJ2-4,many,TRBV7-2,TGTGCCAGCAGCCTAAGTAGCGGGGGGCCACCCATTCAGTACTTC,CASSLSSGGPPIQYF
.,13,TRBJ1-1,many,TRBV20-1,TGCAGTGCTAGACGCGGGGGAAACACTGAAGCTTTCTTT,CSARRGGNTEAFF
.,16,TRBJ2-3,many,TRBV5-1,TGCGCCAGCAGCTTGCTCGGCCTGGGGTTTGGTGATACGCAGTATTTT,CASSLLGLGFGDTQYF
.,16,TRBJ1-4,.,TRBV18,TGTGCCAGCTCTCCCCTCCCGGGGGGTACATATGAAAAACTGTTTTTT,CASSPLPGGTYEKLFF
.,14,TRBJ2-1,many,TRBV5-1,TGCGCCAGCAGCTCCGGGACTCCAAACAATGAGCAGTTCTTC,CASSSGTPNNEQFF
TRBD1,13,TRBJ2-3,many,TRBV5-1,TGCGCCAGCGGGGACAGGGTTTCGGATACGCAGTATTTT,CASGDRVSDTQYF
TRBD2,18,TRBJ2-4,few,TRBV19,TGTGCCAGTAGTCATACTAGCGGGGGCCCGCCGGCCAAAAACATTCAGTACTTC,CASSHTSGGPPAKNIQYF
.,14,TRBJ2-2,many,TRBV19,TGTGCCAGTAGTATGACAGGAGGCACCGGGGAGCTGTTTTTT,CASSMTGGTGELFF
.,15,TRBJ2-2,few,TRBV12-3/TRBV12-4,TGTGCCAGCATCCAGACTAGATTAGGCACCGGGGAGCTGTTTTTT,CASIQTRLGTGELFF
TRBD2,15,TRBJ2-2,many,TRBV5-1,TGCGCCAGCAGCCCACGGCGGGGGGATTTCGGGGAGCTGTTTTTT,CASSPRRGDFGELFF
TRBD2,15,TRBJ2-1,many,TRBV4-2,TGTGCCAGCAGCCAAGATAGCGGGGGGGACAATGAGCAGTTCTTC,CASSQDSGGDNEQFF
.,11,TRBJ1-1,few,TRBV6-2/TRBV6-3,TGTGCCAGCAGTGGACAAACTGAAGCTTTCTTT,CASSGQTEAFF
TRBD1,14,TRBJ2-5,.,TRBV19,TGTGCCAGTAGCCCCGCGGACAGGGGAGAGACCCAGTACTTC,CASSPADRGETQYF
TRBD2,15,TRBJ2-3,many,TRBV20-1,TGCAGTGCTAGAGTTTTTAGCGGGGGCACAGATACGCAGTATTTT,CSARVFSGGTDTQYF
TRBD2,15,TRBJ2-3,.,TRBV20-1,TGCAGTGCTAGCTTCCGGGGGGGTAGCACAGATACGCAGTATTTT,CSASFRGGSTDTQYF
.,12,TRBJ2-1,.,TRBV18,TGTGCCAGCTCATCCTCCTACAATCAGCAGTTCTTC,CASSSSYNQQFF
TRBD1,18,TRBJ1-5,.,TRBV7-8,TGTGCCAGCAGCCCTCGGTCCGGGACAGGGGGCAAGGGTCAGCCCCAGCATTTT,CASSPRSGTGGKGQPQHF
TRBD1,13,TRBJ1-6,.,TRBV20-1,TGCAGTGCTCCCGGGACAGGGTTCTCACCCCTCCACTTT,CSAPGTGFSPLHF
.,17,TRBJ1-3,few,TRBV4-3,TGCGCCAGCAGCCAAGACTCCGGACGGTACTCTGGAAACACCATATATTTT,CASSQDSGRYSGNTIYF
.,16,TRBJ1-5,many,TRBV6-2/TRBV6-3,TGTGCCAGCAGTCAGATACACGGGGCGAGCAATCAGCCCCAGCATTTT,CASSQIHGASNQPQHF
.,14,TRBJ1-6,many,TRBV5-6,TGTGCCAGCAGCTACTTTAACAGAAGATCACCCCTCCACTTT,CASSYFNRRSPLHF
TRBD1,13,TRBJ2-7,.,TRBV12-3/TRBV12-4,TGTGCCAGCACCCGGACAGGATACTACGAGCAGTACTTC,CASTRTGYYEQYF
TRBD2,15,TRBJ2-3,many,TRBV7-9,TGTGCCAGCAGCTATGGGACTACCAGCACAGATACGCAGTATTTT,CASSYGTTSTDTQYF
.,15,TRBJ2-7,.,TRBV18,TGTGCCAGCTCACCGTCCGGGGGGCCCTCCTACGAGCAGTACTTC,CASSPSGGPSYEQYF
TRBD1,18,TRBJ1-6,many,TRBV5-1,TGCGCCAGCAGCTTGTTGGACAGGGGGAGCTCCTATAATTCACCCCTCCACTTT,CASSLLDRGSSYNSPLHF
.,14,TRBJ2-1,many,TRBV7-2,TGTGCCAGCAGCTTTGGGGCTCGGTATACTGAGCAGTTCTTC,CASSFGARYTEQFF
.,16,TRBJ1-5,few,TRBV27,TGTGCCAGCAGTCCACCACCGGGGGGCAGCAATCAGCCCCAGCATTTT,CASSPPPGGSNQPQHF
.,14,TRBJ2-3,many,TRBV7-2,TGTGCCAGCAGCTTAGGCCTAACCCCAGATACGCAGTATTTT,CASSLGLTPDTQYF
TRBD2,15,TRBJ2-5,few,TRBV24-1,TGTGCCACCAGTGACCCCGGGACTAGCGGAGAGACCCAGTACTTC,CATSDPGTSGETQYF
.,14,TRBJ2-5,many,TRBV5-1,TGCGCCAGCAGCTTGACGAGCAGCCAAGAGACCCAGTACTTC,CASSLTSSQETQYF
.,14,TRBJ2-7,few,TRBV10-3,TGTGCCATCAGTGAGTCGAAGGGGGGCCACGAGCAGTACTTC,CAISESKGGHEQYF
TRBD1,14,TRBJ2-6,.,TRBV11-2,TGTGCCAGCGCCGGACAGGGACGGGCCAACGTCCTGACTTTC,CASAGQGRANVLTF
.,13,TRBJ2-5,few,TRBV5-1,TGCGCCAGCAGCGTCGGGATCCGGGAGACCCAGTACTTC,CASSVGIRETQYF
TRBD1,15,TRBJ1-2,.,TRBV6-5,TGTGCCAGCAGTTACTGGGGGACAGGAGACTATGGCTACACCTTC,CASSYWGTGDYGYTF
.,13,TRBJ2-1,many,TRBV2,TGTGCCAGCAGTGAGCAGGGAGGTAGTGAGCAGTTCTTC,CASSEQGGSEQFF
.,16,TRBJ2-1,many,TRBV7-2,TGTGCCAGCAGCTTAGCGGCCAGTAGCTCCTACAATGAGCAGTTCTTC,CASSLAASSSYNEQFF
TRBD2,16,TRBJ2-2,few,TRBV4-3,TGCGCCAGCAGCCAACTAGCGGGGGGGCCGGACGGGGAGCTGTTTTTT,CASSQLAGGPDGELFF
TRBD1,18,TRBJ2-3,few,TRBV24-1,TGTGCCACCAGTGATTTGTCCGAGACAGGGGTACGCCCAGATACGCAGTATTTT,CATSDLSETGVRPDTQYF
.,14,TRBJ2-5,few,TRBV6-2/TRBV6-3,TGTGCCAGCAGTTTTACCAAGCTCCAAGAGACCCAGTACTTC,CASSFTKLQETQYF
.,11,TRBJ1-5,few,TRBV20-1,TGCAGTGCTACCGACAGGACTTCTCTGTTGTTT,CSATDRTSLLF
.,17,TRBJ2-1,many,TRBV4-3,TGCGCCAGCAGCCAAGATGGGGTCAGCTGGGAGTACAATGAGCAGTTCTTC,CASSQDGVSWEYNEQFF
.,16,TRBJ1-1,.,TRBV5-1,TGCGCCAGCAGCTTCGGACAAAGGGGAGGGAACACTGAAGCTTTCTTT,CASSFGQRGGNTEAFF